The entry below gives a single T cell receptor beta chain sequence along with its context. Germline V gives CDR1 SGHRS, CDR2 YFSETQ. The CDR3 has 17 residues. The junction had 4 bases not matched to a gene; V was cut back by 3 bases and J by 1 base. TCRdb processed the 5' RACE reads anew with MiXCR; each CDR3 protein has one entry. Of 200,000 to 250,000 distinct CDR3 sequences detected, over 9.5% appear once; the ten largest clones hold approximately 2.8%. These data belong to a study of T-cell memory formation after mild COVID-19. The sample was PBMCs or a T cell subset sorted from them (not recorded which). This clonotype was obtained from a young man who had mild COVID-19 (a few samples of this study predate the infection). Cell type and time point are not known. V gene TRBV5-1 combines with J gene TRBJ2-5; TRBD2 agrees at 15 bases. CDR3 region: CASSSGLAGGFQETQYF. The CDR3 DNA reads as TGCGCCAGCAGCTCGGGACTAGCGGGGGGTTTCCAAGAGACCCAGTACTTC.